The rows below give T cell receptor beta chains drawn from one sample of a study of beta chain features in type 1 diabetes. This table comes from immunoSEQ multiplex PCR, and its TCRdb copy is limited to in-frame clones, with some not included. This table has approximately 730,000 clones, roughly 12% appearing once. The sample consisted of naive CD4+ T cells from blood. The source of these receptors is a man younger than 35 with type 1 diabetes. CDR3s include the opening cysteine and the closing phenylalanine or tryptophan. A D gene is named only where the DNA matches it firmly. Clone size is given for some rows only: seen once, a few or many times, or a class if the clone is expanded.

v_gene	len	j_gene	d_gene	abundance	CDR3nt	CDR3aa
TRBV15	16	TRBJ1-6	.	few	TGTGCCACCAGCAGAGGCGGGGGCTCCTATAATTCACCCCTCCACTTT	CATSRGGGSYNSPLHF
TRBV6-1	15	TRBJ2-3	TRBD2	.	TGTGCCAGCAGTCTCCTCGGGGGGGGCACAGATACGCAGTATTTT	CASSLLGGGTDTQYF
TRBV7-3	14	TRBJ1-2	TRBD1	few	TGTGCCAGCAGCTTAGTACAGGGGGCGGATGGCTACACCTTC	CASSLVQGADGYTF
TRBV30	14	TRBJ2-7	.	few	TGTGCCTGGAGTGTGTTTCCCAGGCCGTACGAGCAGTACTTC	CAWSVFPRPYEQYF
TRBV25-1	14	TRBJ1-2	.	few	TGTGCCAGCAGTGTGACCGGATTTAACTATGGCTACACCTTC	CASSVTGFNYGYTF
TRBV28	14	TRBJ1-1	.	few	TGTGCCAGCAGTTTGACAAGGATGAACACTGAAGCTTTCTTT	CASSLTRMNTEAFF
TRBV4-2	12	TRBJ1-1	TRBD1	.	TGTGCCAGTTACCAACAGGGGGCTGAAGCTTTCTTT	CASYQQGAEAFF
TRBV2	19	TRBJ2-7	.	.	TGTGCCAGCAGTGAAGGGGGCCCTACAGGGATCCGTAGCTCCTACGAGCAGTACTTC	CASSEGGPTGIRSSYEQYF
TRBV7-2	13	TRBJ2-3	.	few	TGTGCCAGCAGCTCGTCCTTCACAGATACGCAGTATTTT	CASSSSFTDTQYF
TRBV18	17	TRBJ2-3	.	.	TGTGCCAGCTCACCACGTCAATCGGCTTTTGGCACAGATACGCAGTATTTT	CASSPRQSAFGTDTQYF
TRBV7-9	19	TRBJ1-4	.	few	TGTGCCAGCAGCCTAACCGGGACATCTTTATCGTCAACTAATGAAAAACTGTTTTTT	CASSLTGTSLSSTNEKLFF
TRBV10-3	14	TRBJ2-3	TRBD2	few	TGTGCCATCACGGGAGGGCAGGTTGGAGATACGCAGTATTTT	CAITGGQVGDTQYF
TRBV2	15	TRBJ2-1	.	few	TGTGCCAGCAGTGCTGAGGCCAACGGCGGGAATGAGCAGTTCTTC	CASSAEANGGNEQFF
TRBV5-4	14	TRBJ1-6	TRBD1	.	TGTGCCACCCGGACAGGGGGAATTGATTCACCCCTCCACTTT	CATRTGGIDSPLHF
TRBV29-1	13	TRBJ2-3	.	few	TGCAGCTTATGGGCCCCCCTTTCAGATACGCAGTATTTT	CSLWAPLSDTQYF
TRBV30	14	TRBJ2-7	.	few	TGTGCCTGGAGTGTACTAGTCGGGGGCTACGAGCAGTACTTC	CAWSVLVGGYEQYF
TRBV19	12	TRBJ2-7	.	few	TGTGCCAGTAGGGACAGAGCCTACGAGCAGTACTTC	CASRDRAYEQYF
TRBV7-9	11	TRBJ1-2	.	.	TGTGCCAGCAGCCCCATGGCTGGCTACACCTTC	CASSPMAGYTF
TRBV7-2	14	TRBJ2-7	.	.	TGCGCCAGCAGCTTAGCAGGGTCAATCTACGAGCAGTACTTC	CASSLAGSIYEQYF
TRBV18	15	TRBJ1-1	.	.	TGTGCCAGCTCAAGTGCTGGGGCGGCGGACACTGAAGCTTTCTTT	CASSSAGAADTEAFF
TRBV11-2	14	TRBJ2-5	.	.	TGTGCCAGCAGCCTCGGGGGAGGTTCAGAGACCCAGTACTTC	CASSLGGGSETQYF
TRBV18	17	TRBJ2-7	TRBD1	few	TGTGCCAGCTCACGCCAGGCCTCAGAAGACAGGGGGCTCAAGCAGTACTTC	CASSRQASEDRGLKQYF
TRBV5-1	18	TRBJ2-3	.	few	TGCGCCAGCAGCCCCCAACCTCTGGAGGGGGGCAACACAGATACGCAGTATTTT	CASSPQPLEGGNTDTQYF
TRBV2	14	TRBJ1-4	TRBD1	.	TGTGCCAGCAGCTGGGGACAGCCAAATGAAAAACTGTTTTTT	CASSWGQPNEKLFF
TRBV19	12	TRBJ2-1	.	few	TGTGCCAGTAGTATAGAAGAGGGGGAGCAGTTCTTC	CASSIEEGEQFF
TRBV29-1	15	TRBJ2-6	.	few	TGCAGCGTCCAAAGGATTGGGGCTGGGGCCAACGTCCTGACTTTC	CSVQRIGAGANVLTF
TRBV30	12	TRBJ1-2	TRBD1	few	TGTGCCTGGGCACAGGGGAGTGATGGCTACACCTTC	CAWAQGSDGYTF
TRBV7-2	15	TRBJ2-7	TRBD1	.	TGTGCCAGCAGCTTAACCCGGGACAGGGGCACCGAGCAGTACTTC	CASSLTRDRGTEQYF
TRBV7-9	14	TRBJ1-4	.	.	TGTGCCAGCAGCCCAAGAGCAACTAATGAAAAACTGTTTTTT	CASSPRATNEKLFF
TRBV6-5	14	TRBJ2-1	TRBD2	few	TGTGCCAGCTCGTCCCCACTAGCGGCCAATGAGCAGTTCTTC	CASSSPLAANEQFF
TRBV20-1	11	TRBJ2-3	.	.	TGCAGTGCCGCGGCACGGGATACGCAGTATTTT	CSAAARDTQYF